The 22 T cell receptor beta chains presented below share a single source sample, sequenced in a study of CD8+CD57+ T cells in acquired aplastic anemia. Genomic DNA templated the TCR beta VDJ and CDR3 profiling. MiXCR was run by TCRdb on the reads, yielding one entry per CDR3 protein. The sample has 190,000 or so distinct CDR3 sequences; around 48% are singletons. Before being chosen for sequencing, patients had shown CD8+CD57+ cell expansion by flow cytometry. Sequenced material: sorted CD4+, CD8+, or CD8+CD57+ T cells (not recorded which) from PBMCs. These receptors were taken from a human donor with aplastic anemia.

This clonotype was seen a handful of times. The junction does not match germline at one end; this may be a read error. V and J are TRBV10-3 and TRBJ2-2; 7 bases fit TRBD2. The germline V gene has CDR1 ENHRY and CDR2 SYGVKD. The CDR3 is 15 residues long. CDR3 in DNA: TGTGCCAGCAGTTTATTTGGGGGGGGAGGCGGGGAGCTGTTTTTT. Its translation is CASSLFGGGGGELFF.

This chain connects TRBV7-3 to TRBJ2-2; 8 bases fit TRBD2. Germline V CDR1 and CDR2: SGHTA, FQGTGA. There are 17 residues in the CDR3. After removal of 5 bases from V and 0 bases from J, the junction contained 8 bases not matched to a gene. CDR3 sequence reads: CASSRRTSTANTGELFF. CDR3 DNA sequence: TGTGCCAGCAGCCGGAGGACTAGCACCGCGAACACCGGGGAGCTGTTTTTT.

In this sample, this clonotype turned up many times. V and J are TRBV2 and TRBJ1-2; 8 bases fit TRBD1. Germline CDR1 is SNHLY and CDR2 is FYNNEI. V dropped 6 bases and J dropped 3; count of bases not matched to a gene: 6. This CDR3 contains 14 residues. The CDR3 here is CASSPDRGDYGYTF. The DNA for the CDR3 is TGTGCCAGCAGCCCCGACAGGGGCGACTATGGCTACACCTTC.

The CDR3 nucleotides read TGTGCCAGTAGGCCTACAGTAAGCAATCAGCCCCAGCATTTT. This codes for CASRPTVSNQPQHF. The V gene is TRBV19, the J gene TRBJ1-5; D gene uncertain. Germline lookup yields CDR1 LNHDA and CDR2 SQIVND (reference sequence). V lost 6 bases and J 1 base, leaving 10 bases between the germline ends. The CDR3 covers 14 residues.

The V call is TRBV15, the J call TRBJ2-7; D unclear. Trimming took off 8 bases at V and 2 bases at J, with 10 bases between the two ends. CDR3 size: 12 residues. Germline loops: CDR1 LNHNV, CDR2 YYDKDF (reference sequence). CDR3 protein: CATSTTTYEQYF. CDR3 nucleotide sequence: TGTGCCACCTCGACAACAACCTACGAGCAGTACTTC.

This clonotype was picked up many times. The V and J genes are TRBV20-1 and TRBJ2-1; 10 nucleotides align to TRBD2. The V gene end was trimmed by 5 bases and the J gene end by 4 bases; junction bases not matched to a gene: 8. CDR1 is DFQATT, CDR2 SNEGSKA, per germline (reference sequence). There are 15 residues in the CDR3. CDR3 coding DNA: TGCAGTGCTCCGGGACTAGCGACTCCATACAATGAGCAGTTCTTC. Translated, it gives CSAPGLATPYNEQFF.

This clonotype was observed many times. The chain recombines TRBV29-1 with TRBJ2-2, with 8 bases identical to TRBD2. CDR3 length equals 15 residues. V trimming: 5 bases; J trimming: 4 bases; junction bases outside the gene matches: 9. Germline assignment: CDR1 SQVTM and CDR2 ANQGSEA. The CDR3 nucleotides read TGCAGCGTTTCCGGGCTAGCGGGCTCCACCGGGGAGCTGTTTTTT. This codes for CSVSGLAGSTGELFF.

This clonotype occurred many times. The rearrangement uses TRBV11-1 and TRBJ1-6, with 9 bases that match TRBD1. Germline V gene data show CDR1 as SGHAT and CDR2 as FQDESV (reference sequence). The V segment lost 5 bases and the J segment 7 bases; nucleotides outside the gene matches: 6. This CDR3 has 15 residues. The CDR3 here is CASSTLGQGNSPLHF. The DNA of the CDR3 is TGTGCCAGCAGCACCCTAGGACAGGGGAATTCACCCCTCCACTTT.

This chain uses TRBV29-1 with TRBJ2-1, with no clear D. V dropped 3 bases and J dropped 7 bases, with 13 bases sitting between them. The CDR3 covers 13 residues. From germline, CDR1 is SQVTM and CDR2 ANQGSEA. The CDR3 sequence is CSVDGRVKNEQFF. Here the CDR3 DNA reads TGCAGCGTTGACGGACGGGTCAAGAATGAGCAGTTCTTC.

In regard to this clonotype: With a much larger clone just one base away, this may be a read error. The chain employs TRBV4-3 and TRBJ2-3; 7 positions match TRBD2. This CDR3 is 17 amino acids long. Germline values: CDR1 LGHNA, CDR2 YSLEER. CDR3 protein: CASSQDPTRGSTETQYF. The CDR3 nucleotides read TGCGCCAGCAGCCAAGATCCCACGCGGGGGAGCACAGAAACGCAGTATTTT.

The rearrangement links TRBV7-6 to TRBJ1-2, with D possibly TRBD1 on 5 matching bases. The CDR3 covers 13 residues. Per germline, CDR1 SGHVS and CDR2 FNYEAQ. V lost 5 bases to trimming and J lost 6 bases, with 13 bases between them. CDR3 DNA: TGTGCCAGCAGCCCCGGGGGGTTTGATGGCTACACCTTC. Protein product: CASSPGGFDGYTF.

This chain links TRBV19 with TRBJ1-6; tentatively, D is TRBD1 (6 bases). Germline CDR1 and CDR2: LNHDA and SQIVND (reference sequence). V lost 3 bases to trimming and J lost 7 bases, with 10 bases between them. This CDR3 contains 14 residues. The DNA for the CDR3 is TGTGCCAGTAGTATCGTACAGGGAAATTCACCCCTCCACTTT. Encoded protein: CASSIVQGNSPLHF.

The table lists this clonotype with many counts. The CDR3 DNA reads TGTGCCAGCAGCTCCGGAGCGGGCACAGATACGCAGTATTTT. The encoded protein is CASSSGAGTDTQYF. V is TRBV7-3 and J is TRBJ2-3; TRBD2 might be the D (5 bases). Trimming cost V 4 bases and J 1 base, with 9 bases left between them. Germline lookup yields CDR1 SGHTA and CDR2 FQGTGA. The CDR3 is 14 amino acids.

The rearrangement links TRBV7-8 to TRBJ2-7, with D hard to call. Trimming took 2 bases from V and 2 from J, leaving 13 bases between them. Germline CDR1 and CDR2: SGHVS and FQNEAQ. The CDR3 sequence is 15 residues long. In nucleotides, the CDR3 is TGTGCCAGCAGCTTAATAGGTCCGCGGACCTACGAGCAGTACTTC. It specifies CASSLIGPRTYEQYF.

The rearrangement links TRBV2 to TRBJ1-2; D not certain. Between the trimmed V and J ends, which lost 5 bases and 9 bases, there was a span of 13 bases. Germline V lookup: CDR1 SNHLY, CDR2 FYNNEI. The CDR3 sequence is 12 residues long. CDR3 residues: CASSLGWRSYTF. CDR3 DNA sequence: TGTGCCAGCAGTTTAGGGTGGAGGAGCTACACCTTC.

Only one count was recorded for this clonotype. The J gene is TRBJ2-7, the V gene TRBV11-2, with no clear D. The CDR3 is made up of 12 amino acids. Trimming took off 4 bases at V and 4 bases at J, with 8 bases between the two ends. CDR1 SGHAT and CDR2 FQNNGV come from the germline V gene. The CDR3 here is CASSSLRYEQYF. The CDR3 DNA reads as TGTGCCAGCAGCTCCCTACGGTACGAGCAGTACTTC.

The gene calls are TRBV7-9 and TRBJ2-7; 7 nucleotides agree with TRBD1. Looked up from germline, CDR1 is SEHNR and CDR2 is FQNEAQ (reference sequence). The CDR3 is 13 amino acids. The V and J ends lost 5 bases and 3 bases, in that order; junction bases with no gene match: 4. This CDR3 reads CASSMRQGYEQYF. CDR3 coding DNA: TGTGCCAGCAGCATGCGACAGGGCTACGAGCAGTACTTC.

The chain couples TRBV20-1 to TRBJ2-5; 7 nucleotides line up with TRBD1. With 7 bases clipped from V and 4 bases from J, the junction kept 3 bases outside the gene matches. Germline CDR1 reads DFQATT; CDR2 reads SNEGSKA (reference sequence). The CDR3 runs to 11 residues. The CDR3 here is CSGNRGETQYF. Written as DNA, the CDR3 is TGCAGTGGGAACAGGGGAGAGACCCAGTACTTC.

This clonotype was seen more than once but under ten times. The gene calls are TRBV24-1 and TRBJ2-1; D is unclear. The CDR3 totals 13 residues. Trimming took 9 bases from V and 7 from J, leaving 15 bases between them. CDR1 is KGHDR, CDR2 SFDVKD, per germline. CDR3 DNA: TGTGCCACCTCCCATCACCCTTTGAATGAGCAGTTCTTC. As protein: CATSHHPLNEQFF.

The chain joins TRBV15 to TRBJ1-4; TRBD1 agrees at 7 bases. The germline V gene has CDR1 LNHNV and CDR2 YYDKDF (reference sequence). The CDR3 totals 15 residues. V dropped 3 bases and J dropped 4; count of bases not matched to a gene: 5. This chain's CDR3 is CATSSFDRVNEKLFF. CDR3 in DNA: TGTGCCACCAGCAGCTTCGACAGGGTTAATGAAAAACTGTTTTTT.

The rearrangement joins TRBV13 to TRBJ2-3; maybe TRBD1 (5 bases). This CDR3 contains 15 residues. CDR1 and CDR2 from the germline V gene are PRHDT and FYEKMQ (reference sequence). The V end lost 6 bases, the J end lost 5 bases, and 18 bases lay between the germline ends. The CDR3 loop is CASRALGARVDTQYF. CDR3 bases: TGTGCCAGCAGAGCTCTAGGGGCACGGGTAGATACGCAGTATTTT. Filled out from reference TRBV13 and TRBJ2-3, the complete variable domain reads AAGVIQSPRHLIKEKRETATLKCYPIPRHDTVYWYQQGPGQDPQFLISFYEKMQSDKGSIPDRFSAQQFSDYHSELNMSSLELGDSALYFCASRALGARVDTQYFGPGTRLTVL.

The sample holds a few counts of this clonotype. This chain connects TRBV20-1 to TRBJ2-1; 16 bases map to TRBD2. Germline-derived CDR1 and CDR2 are DFQATT and SNEGSKA (reference sequence). With V trimmed by 6 bases and J by 4 bases, 9 bases remained unmatched. The CDR3 is 17 amino acids. DNA for the CDR3: TGCAGTGCCCGGGGGACTAGCGGGGGGGCCGTTTACAATGAGCAGTTCTTC. This sequence encodes CSARGTSGGAVYNEQFF.